Here is one T cell receptor beta chain with its context. The authors' processing: Amplification of reference gene primers provided the estimated nucleated cell counts. This table comes from immunoSEQ multiplex PCR, and its TCRdb copy is limited to in-frame clones, with some not included. V and J calls and clone size are copied from that table; D and trimming were computed from the DNA. The sample lists tens of thousands of clones; 90% were seen once. The data originate from a study of blood T cell repertoires in COVID-19. The overall study: Italy, Spain and the United States were the sources of the convalescent and acute COVID-19 samples. Sources were T cells, B-cell-depleted T cells, or PBMCs; the material itself was cDNA or gDNA.

The germline gives CDR1 SGHRS, CDR2 YFSETQ. V lost 0 bases and J lost 2, with 8 bases in between. The CDR3 spans 14 residues. V and J are TRBV5-1 and TRBJ2-5, with D possibly being TRBD2 (6 bases). This sequence was found in a woman in her forties with active COVID-19. Sequencing input: peripheral blood. As DNA, the CDR3 is TGCGCCAGCAGCTTGGCGGGGGTTCAAGAGACCCAGTACTTC. Its translation: CASSLAGVQETQYF. The full variable domain, completed using reference TRBV5-1 and TRBJ2-5, is KAGVTQTPRYLIKTRGQQVTLSCSPISGHRSVSWYQQTPGQGLQFLFEYFSETQRNKGNFPGRFSGRQFSNSRSEMNVSTLELGDSALYLCASSLAGVQETQYFGPGTRLLVL.